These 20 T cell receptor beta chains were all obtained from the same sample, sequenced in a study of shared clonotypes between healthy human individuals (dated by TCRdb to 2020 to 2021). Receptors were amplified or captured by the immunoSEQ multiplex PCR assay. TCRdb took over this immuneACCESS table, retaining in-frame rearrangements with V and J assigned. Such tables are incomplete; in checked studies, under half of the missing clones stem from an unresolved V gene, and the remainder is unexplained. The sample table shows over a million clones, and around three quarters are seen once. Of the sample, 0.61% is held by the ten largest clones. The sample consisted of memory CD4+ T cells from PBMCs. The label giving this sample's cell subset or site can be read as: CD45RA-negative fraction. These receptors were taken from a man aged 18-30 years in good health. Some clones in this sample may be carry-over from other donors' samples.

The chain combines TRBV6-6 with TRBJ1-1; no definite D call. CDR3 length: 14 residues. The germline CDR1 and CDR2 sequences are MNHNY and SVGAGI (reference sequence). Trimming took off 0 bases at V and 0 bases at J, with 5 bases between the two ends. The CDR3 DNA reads TGTGCCAGCAGTTACTCGTGGGTGAACACTGAAGCTTTCTTT. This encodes CASSYSWVNTEAFF.

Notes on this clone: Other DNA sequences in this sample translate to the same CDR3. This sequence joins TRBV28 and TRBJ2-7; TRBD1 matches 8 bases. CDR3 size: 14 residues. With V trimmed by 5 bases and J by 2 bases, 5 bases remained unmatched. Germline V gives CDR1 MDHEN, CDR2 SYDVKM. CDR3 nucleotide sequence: TGTGCCAGCAGTCCCTGGACAGGGACCTACGAGCAGTACTTC. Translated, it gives CASSPWTGTYEQYF.

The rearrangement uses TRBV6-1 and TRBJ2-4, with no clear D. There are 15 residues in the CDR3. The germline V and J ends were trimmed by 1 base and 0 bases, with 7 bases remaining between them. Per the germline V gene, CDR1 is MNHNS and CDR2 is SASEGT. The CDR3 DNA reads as TGTGCCAGCAGTGAAGTTGTGGGAGCCAAAAACATTCAGTACTTC. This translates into CASSEVVGAKNIQYF.

In DNA, the CDR3 is TGCGCCAGCAGCCCCGCTAGCCAAAACTACGAGCAGTACTTC. This sequence encodes CASSPASQNYEQYF. The genes are TRBV5-1 and TRBJ2-7; a weak D match, TRBD2 (5 bases). The CDR3 has 14 amino acids. With 4 bases removed from V and 3 bases from J, the gap between germline ends came to 14 bases. Germline V lookup: CDR1 SGHRS, CDR2 YFSETQ.

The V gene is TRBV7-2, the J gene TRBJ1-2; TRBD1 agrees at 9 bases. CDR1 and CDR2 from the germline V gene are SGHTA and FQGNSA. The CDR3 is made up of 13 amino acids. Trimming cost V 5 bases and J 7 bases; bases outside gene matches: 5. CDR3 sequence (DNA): TGTGCCAGCAGCCGGGACAGGGTTGGTGGCTACACCTTC. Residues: CASSRDRVGGYTF.

The CDR3 DNA is TGTGCCAGCAGTGTACTTATAGCGGGAGCCCAGGTTGAGCAGTTCTTC. This encodes CASSVLIAGAQVEQFF. The J gene is TRBJ2-1, the V gene TRBV2; 9 bases agree with TRBD2. The CDR3 contains 16 residues. Germline lookup yields CDR1 SNHLY and CDR2 FYNNEI. V shed 4 bases and J 9 bases; nucleotides not matched to a gene: 13.

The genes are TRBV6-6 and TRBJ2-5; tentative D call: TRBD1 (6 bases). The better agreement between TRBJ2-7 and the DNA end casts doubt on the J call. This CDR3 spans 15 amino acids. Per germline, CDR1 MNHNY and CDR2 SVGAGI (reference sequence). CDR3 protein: CASSSHRVEVYEQYF. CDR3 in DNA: TGTGCCAGCAGTTCCCACAGGGTCGAAGTCTACGAGCAGTACTTC.

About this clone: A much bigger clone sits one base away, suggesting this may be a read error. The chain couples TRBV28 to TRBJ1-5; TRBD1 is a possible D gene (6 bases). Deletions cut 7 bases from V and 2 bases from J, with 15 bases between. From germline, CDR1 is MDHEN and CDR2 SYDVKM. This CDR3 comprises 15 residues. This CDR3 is CASNSHREGNQPQHF. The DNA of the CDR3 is TGTGCCAGCAATTCTCACAGGGAGGGCAATCAGCCCCAGCATTTT.

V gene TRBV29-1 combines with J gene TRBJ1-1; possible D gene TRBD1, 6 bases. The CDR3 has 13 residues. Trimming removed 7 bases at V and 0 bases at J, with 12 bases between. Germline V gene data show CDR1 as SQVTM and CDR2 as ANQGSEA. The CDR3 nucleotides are TGCAGCGCCAGGGGTGCAATGAACACTGAAGCTTTCTTT. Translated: CSARGAMNTEAFF. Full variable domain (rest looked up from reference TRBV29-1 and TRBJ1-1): SAVISQKPSRDICQRGTSLTIQCQVDSQVTMMFWYRQQPGQSLTLIATANQGSEATYESGFVIDKFPISRPNLTFSTLTVSNMSPEDSSIYLCSARGAMNTEAFFGQGTRLTVV.

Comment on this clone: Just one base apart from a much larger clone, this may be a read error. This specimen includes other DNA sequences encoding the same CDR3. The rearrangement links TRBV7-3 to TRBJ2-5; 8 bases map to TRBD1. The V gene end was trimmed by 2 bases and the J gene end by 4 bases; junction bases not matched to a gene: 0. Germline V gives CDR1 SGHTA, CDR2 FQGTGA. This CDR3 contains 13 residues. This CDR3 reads CASSLGQGETQYF. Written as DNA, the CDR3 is TGTGCCAGCAGCTTAGGACAGGGAGAGACCCAGTACTTC.

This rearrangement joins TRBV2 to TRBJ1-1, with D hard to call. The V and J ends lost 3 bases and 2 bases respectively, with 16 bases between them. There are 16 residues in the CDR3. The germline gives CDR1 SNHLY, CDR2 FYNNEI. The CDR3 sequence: CASSDIWIASNTEAFF. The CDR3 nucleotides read TGTGCCAGCAGTGATATCTGGATTGCCAGTAACACTGAAGCTTTCTTT.

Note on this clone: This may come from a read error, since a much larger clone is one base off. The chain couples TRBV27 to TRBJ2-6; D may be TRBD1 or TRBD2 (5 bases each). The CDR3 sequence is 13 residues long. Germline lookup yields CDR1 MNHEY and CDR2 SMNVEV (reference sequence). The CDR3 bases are TGTGCCAGCTCTGTGCCCGGGGCCAGCGTCCTGACTTTC. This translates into CASSVPGASVLTF.

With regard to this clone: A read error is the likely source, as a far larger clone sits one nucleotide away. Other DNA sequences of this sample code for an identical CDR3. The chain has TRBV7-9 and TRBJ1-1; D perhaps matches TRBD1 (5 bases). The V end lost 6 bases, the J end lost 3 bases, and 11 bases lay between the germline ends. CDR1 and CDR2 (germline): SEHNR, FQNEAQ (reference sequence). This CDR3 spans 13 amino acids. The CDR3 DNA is TGTGCCAGCAGTCTAACAGGAGACACTGAAGCTTTCTTT. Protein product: CASSLTGDTEAFF.

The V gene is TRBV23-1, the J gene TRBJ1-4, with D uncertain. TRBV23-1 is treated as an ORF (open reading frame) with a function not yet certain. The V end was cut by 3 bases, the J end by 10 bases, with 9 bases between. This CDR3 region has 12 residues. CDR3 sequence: CASSHPGVKLFF. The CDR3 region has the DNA TGCGCCAGCAGTCATCCTGGAGTAAAACTGTTTTTT.

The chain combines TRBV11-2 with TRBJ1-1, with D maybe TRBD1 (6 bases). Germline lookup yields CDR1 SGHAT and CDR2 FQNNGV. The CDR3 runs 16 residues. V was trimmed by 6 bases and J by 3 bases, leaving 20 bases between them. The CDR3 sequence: CASSLKIRGLDTEAFF. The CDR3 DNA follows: TGTGCCAGCAGTCTAAAAATTCGGGGGCTGGACACTGAAGCTTTCTTT.

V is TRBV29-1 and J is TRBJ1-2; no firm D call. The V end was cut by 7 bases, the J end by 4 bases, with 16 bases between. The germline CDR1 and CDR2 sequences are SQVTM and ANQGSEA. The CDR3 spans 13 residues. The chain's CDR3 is CSAIGSYGYGYTF. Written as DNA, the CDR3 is TGCAGCGCTATAGGGAGTTACGGCTATGGCTACACCTTC.

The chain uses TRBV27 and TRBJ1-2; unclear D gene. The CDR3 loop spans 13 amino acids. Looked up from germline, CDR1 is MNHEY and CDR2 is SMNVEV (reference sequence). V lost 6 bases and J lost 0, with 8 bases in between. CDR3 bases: TGTGCCAGCAGGCCAATATCTAACTATGGCTACACCTTC. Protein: CASRPISNYGYTF.

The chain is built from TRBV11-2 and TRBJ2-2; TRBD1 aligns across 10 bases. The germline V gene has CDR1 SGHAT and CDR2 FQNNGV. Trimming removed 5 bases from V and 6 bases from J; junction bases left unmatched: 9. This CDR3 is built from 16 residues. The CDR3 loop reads CASSRTPGQGPGELFF. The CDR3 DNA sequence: TGTGCCAGCAGCCGCACTCCGGGACAGGGGCCCGGGGAGCTGTTTTTT.

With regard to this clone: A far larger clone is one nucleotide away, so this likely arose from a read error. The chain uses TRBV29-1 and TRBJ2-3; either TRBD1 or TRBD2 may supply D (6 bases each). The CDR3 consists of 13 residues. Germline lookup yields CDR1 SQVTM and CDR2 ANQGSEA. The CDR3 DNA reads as TGCAACGTTGACCGGGGGCGACGAGATACGCAGTATTTT. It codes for CNVDRGRRDTQYF.

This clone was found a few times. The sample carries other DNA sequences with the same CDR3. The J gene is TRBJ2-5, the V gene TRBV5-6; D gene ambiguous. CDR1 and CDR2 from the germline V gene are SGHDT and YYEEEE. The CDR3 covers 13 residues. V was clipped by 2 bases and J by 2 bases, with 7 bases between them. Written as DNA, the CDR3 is TGTGCCAGCAGCTTAGGGCTGCAAGAGACCCAGTACTTC. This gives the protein CASSLGLQETQYF.